This TCR beta chain was observed in a study of esophageal squamous cell carcinoma under preoperative chemotherapy. This CDR3 is built from 19 residues. Germline assignment: CDR1 MNHEY and CDR2 SVGAGI. Time point in this sample: before preoperative PTX-NDP chemotherapy. TCRdb independently ran MiXCR on the PCR reads; one entry per CDR3 protein. This table has about 15,000 distinct CDR3 sequences, roughly 66% appearing once. Turning to this clonotype: One junction end does not reproduce the germline sequence, and a read error may be involved.

Specimen collection occurred from a patient given preoperative chemotherapy. The rearrangement uses TRBV6-5 and TRBJ2-3, with D possibly called TRBD1 or TRBD2 (7 bases each). This clonotype was sampled from a human donor with esophageal squamous cell carcinoma. The donor label of this sample is uncertain. CDR3 coding DNA: TGTGCCAGCAGTTGGACTAGGGGGCGAGGGGGGCTTGACAAAGATACCCAGTATTTC. It codes for CASSWTRGRGGLDKDTQYF.